A single sample gave rise to the 23 T cell receptor beta chains below, sequenced in a study of human T cells and chemical hapten exposure. Indicated time point: pre-sensitization, week 0. Treatment in this sample: therapeutic diphenylcyclopropenone sensitization with weekly scalp DPC. Extraction of total RNA was performed on unfractionated whole blood. MiXCR, run by TCRdb on the RACE reads, gives a single entry per CDR3 protein. The sample records about 52,000 distinct CDR3 sequences, around a tenth being singletons. Sequences were derived from whole blood, sampled in connection with sensitization to the hapten diphenylcyclopropenone (DPC). Every receptor here comes from a woman aged 25-40 years with alopecia areata. Some clones in this sample may be carry-over from other donors' samples.

The chain carries TRBV29-1 and TRBJ1-4, with 9 bases identical to TRBD1. Trimming at V came to 3 bases and at J to 8 bases, leaving 4 bases not matched to a gene. CDR1 and CDR2 (germline): SQVTM, ANQGSEA. This CDR3 contains 13 residues. CDR3 nucleotides: TGCAGCGTTGAGCCGGGGACAGGGGAAAAACTGTTTTTT. Its protein product is CSVEPGTGEKLFF.

The chain has TRBV12-3 or TRBV12-4 and TRBJ1-1; D is undetermined. This CDR3 comprises 15 residues. V dropped 8 bases and J dropped 1 base, with 17 bases sitting between them. The CDR3 coding sequence is TGTGCCAGCGTTCGGCAGGATGAGTGGAACACTGAAGCTTTCTTT. Amino acids: CASVRQDEWNTEAFF.

The CDR3 spells CASSLRGGLSYNEQFF. The CDR3 DNA follows: TGTGCCAGCAGCTTACGCGGGGGCCTCTCCTACAATGAGCAGTTCTTC. The genes are TRBV13 and TRBJ2-1; weak D call: TRBD2 (7 bases). The CDR3 sequence is 16 residues long. Germline V gene sequence: CDR1 PRHDT, CDR2 FYEKMQ (reference sequence). V lost 2 bases and J 0 bases, leaving 11 bases between the germline ends. Drawing the rest from reference TRBV13 and TRBJ2-1, the complete variable domain is AAGVIQSPRHLIKEKRETATLKCYPIPRHDTVYWYQQGPGQDPQFLISFYEKMQSDKGSIPDRFSAQQFSDYHSELNMSSLELGDSALYFCASSLRGGLSYNEQFFGPGTRLTVL.

This clonotype occurred many times. The genes are TRBV11-1 and TRBJ2-2, with D uncertain. The V and J ends lost 7 bases and 5 bases respectively, with 11 bases between them. The V gene's germline CDR1 is SGHAT and CDR2 FQDESV (reference sequence). There are 13 residues in the CDR3. CDR3 in amino acids: CASTPTRTGELFF. Here the CDR3 DNA reads TGTGCCAGCACTCCCACGCGGACCGGGGAGCTGTTTTTT.

This clonotype was counted a few times. V and J are TRBV20-1 and TRBJ2-5; 7 nucleotides align to TRBD2. This CDR3 is 15 amino acids long. Germline CDR1 and CDR2: DFQATT and SNEGSKA (reference sequence). Trimming removed 2 bases from V and 1 base from J; junction bases left unmatched: 7. The CDR3 protein is CSARMRGGGQETQYF. The CDR3 region has the DNA TGCAGTGCTAGAATGCGAGGCGGGGGCCAAGAGACCCAGTACTTC.

The genes are TRBV18 and TRBJ2-1, with D tentatively TRBD2 (6 bases). The CDR3 spans 15 residues. The germline V and J ends were trimmed by 3 bases and 9 bases, with 18 bases remaining between them. Looked up from germline, CDR1 is KGHSH and CDR2 is LQKENI. Here the CDR3 reads CASSPIPGLGGEQFF. In nucleotides, the CDR3 is TGTGCCAGCTCACCCATCCCCGGATTGGGGGGTGAGCAGTTCTTC. Drawing the rest from reference TRBV18 and TRBJ2-1, the complete variable domain is NAGVMQNPRHLVRRRGQEARLRCSPMKGHSHVYWYRQLPEEGLKFMVYLQKENIIDESGMPKERFSAEFPKEGPSILRIQQVVRGDSAAYFCASSPIPGLGGEQFFGPGTRLTVL.

CDR3 DNA: TGTGCCAGCAGTTGGGGAATGTTTGCGGAGAGTCACAATGAGCAGTTCTTC. Protein: CASSWGMFAESHNEQFF. V is TRBV6-2 or TRBV6-3 and J is TRBJ2-1; D remains unclear. Per germline, CDR1 MNHEY and CDR2 SVGEGT. The CDR3 sequence is 17 residues long. V lost 4 bases and J lost 5, with 21 bases in between.

Ten or more counts support this clonotype. This chain joins TRBV4-2 and TRBJ1-4; D not resolved. The germline V gene has CDR1 LGHNA and CDR2 YNFKEQ. The V end was cut by 2 bases, the J end by 0 bases, with 10 bases between. This CDR3 has 16 amino acids. The CDR3 nucleotides read TGTGCCAGCAGCCAAACTAGTAGGGCAACTAATGAAAAACTGTTTTTT. Protein sequence: CASSQTSRATNEKLFF.

The V and J genes are TRBV6-2 or TRBV6-3 and TRBJ1-1; maybe TRBD1 (5 bases). CDR3 length: 14 amino acids. V was pared by 4 bases and J by 0 bases, with 9 bases between. Germline V CDR1 and CDR2: MNHEY, SVGEGT. CDR3 loop: CASSFGHLNTEAFF. Here the CDR3 DNA reads TGTGCCAGCAGTTTCGGACACTTGAACACTGAAGCTTTCTTT.

This clonotype was counted at least ten times. The chain has TRBV19 and TRBJ1-6; no reliable D call. Trimming took off 5 bases at V and 0 bases at J, with 8 bases between the two ends. Germline values: CDR1 LNHDA, CDR2 SQIVND (reference sequence). The CDR3 runs 15 residues. The CDR3 DNA sequence: TGTGCCAGTAGTCTTGGGGACTCCTATAATTCACCCCTCCACTTT. Translation: CASSLGDSYNSPLHF.

This clonotype was recorded once. The gene calls are TRBV4-1 and TRBJ1-1; D is ambiguous. The CDR3 has 14 residues. The V gene's germline CDR1 is MGHRA and CDR2 YSYEKL. V gave up 0 bases and J gave up 8 bases, with 13 bases separating them. The CDR3 sequence: CASSQDPRRLEAFF. CDR3 DNA: TGCGCCAGCAGCCAAGATCCGCGGAGATTAGAAGCTTTCTTT.

The chain couples TRBV30 to TRBJ2-3, with 8 bases lining up with TRBD2. This CDR3 contains 15 residues. V trimming: 2 bases; J trimming: 2 bases; junction bases outside the gene matches: 6. Germline loops: CDR1 GTSNPN, CDR2 SVGIG (reference sequence). DNA of the CDR3: TGTGCCTGGAGTTTTAGCGGGGCGGACACAGATACGCAGTATTTT. It yields the protein CAWSFSGADTDTQYF.

This clonotype was picked up many times. CDR3 in amino acids: CSAGGQPVHEQYF. CDR3 nucleotides: TGCAGTGCTGGGGGACAGCCGGTACACGAGCAGTACTTC. The chain has TRBV20-1 and TRBJ2-7; 7 bases are shared with TRBD1. V was clipped by 5 bases and J by 5 bases; unmatched bases: 9. Germline V gene data show CDR1 as DFQATT and CDR2 as SNEGSKA (reference sequence). The CDR3 is 13 residues long.

This chain uses TRBV11-3 with TRBJ2-3, with TRBD2 matching 9 bases. The V segment lost 4 bases and the J segment 9 bases; nucleotides outside the gene matches: 14. Per the germline V gene, CDR1 is SGHNT and CDR2 is YENEEA. The CDR3 sequence is 16 residues long. The CDR3 coding sequence is TGTGCCAGCAGCTCCACCTTGGGAGCGGGGGGCAGCACGCAGTATTTT. As protein: CASSSTLGAGGSTQYF.

This clonotype was found many times. The chain uses TRBV12-3 or TRBV12-4 and TRBJ1-2; no clear D. Trimming removed 7 bases at V and 4 bases at J, with 10 bases between. This CDR3 has 12 amino acids. CDR3 nucleotides: TGTGCCAGCACCCATAAAGGCTATGGCTACACCTTC. This codes for CASTHKGYGYTF.

This chain connects TRBV10-3 to TRBJ2-5; the D gene is possibly TRBD2 (6 bases). V was shortened by 9 bases and J by 3 bases, with 11 bases between the two germline ends. Looked up from germline, CDR1 is ENHRY and CDR2 is SYGVKD. This CDR3 is 12 amino acids long. The CDR3 region is CAIRTGEETQYF. CDR3 DNA sequence: TGTGCCATACGGACGGGGGAAGAGACCCAGTACTTC.

Ten or more counts support this clonotype. The chain couples TRBV6-2 or TRBV6-3 to TRBJ1-2; 7 positions agree with TRBD1. V gave up 6 bases and J gave up 10 bases; unmatched junction bases: 5. Per the germline V gene, CDR1 is MNHEY and CDR2 is SVGEGT. The CDR3 consists of 11 residues. CDR3 in amino acids: CASRTGQTYTF. In nucleotides, the CDR3 is TGTGCCAGCAGAACGGGACAGACCTACACCTTC.

This clonotype was observed a single time. V and J are TRBV6-5 and TRBJ2-1, with no clear D. The length of the CDR3 is 13 residues. The ends were cut back, 5 bases at V and 8 bases at J, with 13 bases in the middle. Germline V gives CDR1 MNHEY, CDR2 SVGAGI. The CDR3 here is CASSGQRWDEQFF. The CDR3, as DNA: TGTGCCAGCAGTGGCCAGAGGTGGGATGAGCAGTTCTTC.

This chain connects TRBV29-1 to TRBJ1-2; TRBD1 aligns across 7 bases. With V trimmed by 2 bases and J by 8 bases, 8 bases remained unmatched. CDR3 length equals 13 residues. CDR1 and CDR2 from the germline V gene are SQVTM and ANQGSEA. The CDR3 bases are TGCAGCGTTGAACGACAGGGAGTAGGCGGCTACACCTTC. Protein sequence: CSVERQGVGGYTF.

The chain joins TRBV2 to TRBJ2-5; D remains unclear. The length of the CDR3 is 11 residues. V was trimmed by 3 bases and J by 4 bases, leaving 3 bases between them. Germline V lookup: CDR1 SNHLY, CDR2 FYNNEI. This chain's CDR3 is CASSESETQYF. The CDR3 DNA is TGTGCCAGCAGTGAGTCAGAGACCCAGTACTTC. Filled out from reference TRBV2 and TRBJ2-5, the complete variable domain reads EPEVTQTPSHQVTQMGQEVILRCVPISNHLYFYWYRQILGQKVEFLVSFYNNEISEKSEIFDDQFSVERPDGSNFTLKIRSTKLEDSAMYFCASSESETQYFGPGTRLLVL.

This clonotype appeared many times. This chain uses TRBV4-3 with TRBJ1-5, with D perhaps TRBD1 (5 bases). The CDR3 covers 15 residues. Between the trimmed V and J ends, which lost 0 bases and 6 bases, there was a span of 12 bases. Germline CDR1 and CDR2: LGHNA and YSLEER. The CDR3 nucleotides are TGCGCCAGCAGCCAAGATACCAGGGACGGTCAGCCCCAGCATTTT. Residues: CASSQDTRDGQPQHF.

This clonotype has a count of ten or more. V is TRBV12-3 or TRBV12-4 and J is TRBJ1-5, with D tentatively TRBD1 (5 bases). V was shortened by 6 bases and J by 3 bases, with 15 bases between the two germline ends. This CDR3 has 15 residues. The CDR3 loop is CASRRGGVANQPQHF. The CDR3 DNA reads as TGTGCCAGCAGAAGAGGAGGGGTTGCCAATCAGCCCCAGCATTTT.

This clonotype occurred a few times. The chain carries TRBV20-1 and TRBJ2-7; D not certain. The ends were cut back, 6 bases at V and 4 bases at J, with 10 bases in the middle. This CDR3 spans 11 amino acids. Germline V gene sequence: CDR1 DFQATT, CDR2 SNEGSKA (reference sequence). CDR3 sequence (DNA): TGCAGTGCCGTGGTGGGGTACGAGCAGTACTTC. Its translation: CSAVVGYEQYF.